This is a list of T cell receptor beta chains from one sample in a study of blood T cell repertoires in COVID-19. Assay used: immunoSEQ multiplex PCR; TCRdb lists only in-frame clones, some missing. The profile shows under 80,000 clones, roughly four fifths of them singletons. The sample consisted of peripheral blood. The receptors here all came from a woman aged 55-69 years with acute or convalescent COVID-19. CDR3s include the opening cysteine and the closing phenylalanine or tryptophan. D genes are given only for firm matches. Only part of the rows carry a size: once, few, many, or a class if the clone is expanded.

clone_size,j_call,d_call,v_call,cdr3_nt,cdr3_aa
NA,TRBJ1-1,NA,TRBV10-1,TGCGCCAGCAGTGAACAGGGCCTAGGGGACACTGAAGCTTTCTTT,CASSEQGLGDTEAFF
NA,TRBJ1-1,TRBD1,TRBV19,TGTGCCAGTATTAGGACAGGGGGCACTGAAGCTTTCTTT,CASIRTGGTEAFF
NA,TRBJ1-6,NA,TRBV4-1,TGCGCCAGCAGCCAAGAGCCGGGACATCGGTCACCCCTCCACTTT,CASSQEPGHRSPLHF
NA,TRBJ1-4,TRBD1,TRBV5-1,TGCGCCAGCAGCTTGGCCGGGACAGTTAATGAAAAACTGTTTTTT,CASSLAGTVNEKLFF
NA,TRBJ2-5,NA,TRBV11-2,TGTGCCAGCAGCCGCCGTGGGGGGGCAGTAGAAAAAGAGACCCAGTACTTC,CASSRRGGAVEKETQYF
NA,TRBJ2-3,TRBD2,TRBV5-1,TGCGCCAGCAGCTTCGGGACTAGCACGGATACGCAGTATTTT,CASSFGTSTDTQYF
NA,TRBJ1-5,NA,TRBV4-2,TGTGCCAGCAGCCAAGATTGGAGCAGGGATCAGCCCCAGCATTTT,CASSQDWSRDQPQHF
NA,TRBJ1-2,NA,TRBV7-9,TGTGCCAGCAGCTTAGCAACGGACAGACTAAACACCTATGGCTACACCTTC,CASSLATDRLNTYGYTF
NA,TRBJ1-3,NA,TRBV3-1/TRBV3-2,TGTGCCAGCAGCCAAGAAGTAGCGTGGAAAAGATATTTT,CASSQEVAWKRYF
NA,TRBJ1-2,TRBD1,TRBV7-6,TGTGCCAGCAGCTCAGGTCAGGGGGCAAGTTACTACACCTTC,CASSSGQGASYYTF
few,TRBJ1-6,TRBD1,TRBV30,TGTGCCTGGAGTGTACGACCCCCATTACAGGGGGGGAATTCACCCCTCCACTTT,CAWSVRPPLQGGNSPLHF
once,TRBJ1-5,NA,TRBV7-9,TGTGCCAGCAGCTTAACGGCGGATCAGCCCCAGCATTTT,CASSLTADQPQHF
NA,TRBJ2-7,TRBD2,TRBV5-1,TGCGCCAGCAGTCGAGGGCGGGGAGGGTATCTCCCCTCCGAGCAGTACTTC,CASSRGRGGYLPSEQYF
NA,TRBJ1-1,TRBD1,TRBV18,TGTGCCAGCTCGAGGACTTACAGGGGGCCGCGGGACACTGAAGCTTTCTTT,CASSRTYRGPRDTEAFF
NA,TRBJ1-5,NA,TRBV21-1,TGTGCCAGCAGCAAAGGGGACAGTAATTTCGATAGCAATCAGCCCCAGCATTTT,CASSKGDSNFDSNQPQHF
once,TRBJ1-2,TRBD1,TRBV15,TGTGCCACCAGCAGAGACCCGGGACAGTCTATTCTGAACACCTTC,CATSRDPGQSILNTF
NA,TRBJ2-7,NA,TRBV12-3/TRBV12-4,TGTGCCAGCAGTCCCTCTCGGTACGAGCAGTACTTC,CASSPSRYEQYF
NA,TRBJ1-3,TRBD1,TRBV27,TGTGCCAGCAGTTTTACGGGACAGAACTATGGAAACACCATATATTTT,CASSFTGQNYGNTIYF
once,TRBJ1-6,TRBD1,TRBV7-9,TGTGCCAGCAGCTCGACAGGGTATAGTTCACCCCTCCACTTT,CASSSTGYSSPLHF
once,TRBJ2-7,TRBD1,TRBV27,TGTGCCAGCTCTTCCTGGACAGGGAGGTACGAGCAGTACTTC,CASSSWTGRYEQYF
NA,TRBJ1-1,TRBD1,TRBV5-5,TGTGCCAGCACGACGTGGGACAGGGGTACTGAAGCTTTCTTT,CASTTWDRGTEAFF
NA,TRBJ1-4,TRBD1,TRBV27,TGTGCCAGCAGTTTATCGGGACAGGGTTTCAATGAAAAACTGTTTTTT,CASSLSGQGFNEKLFF
NA,TRBJ1-1,NA,TRBV6-5,TGTGCCACCCTGTATCAGGGTGCTAACACTGAAGCTTTCTTT,CATLYQGANTEAFF
once,TRBJ1-2,NA,TRBV7-2,TGTGCCAGCAGCTTAGGTGGGGGCATGGACTATGGCTACACCTTC,CASSLGGGMDYGYTF
NA,TRBJ2-7,TRBD1,TRBV18,TGTGCCAGCTCACCGGGGGCACAGGGGGTCTACGAGCAGTACTTC,CASSPGAQGVYEQYF
few,TRBJ1-2,TRBD1,TRBV19,TGTGCCACCTCGGCAGGACAGGGAAACTATGGCTACACCTTC,CATSAGQGNYGYTF
NA,TRBJ1-4,TRBD1,TRBV27,TGTGCCAGCAGTCCGGGACAGGGGGCTAATGAAAAACTGTTTTTT,CASSPGQGANEKLFF
NA,TRBJ1-6,TRBD1,TRBV7-3,TGTGCCAGCAGCCCCGGGACAGTCAATTCACCCCTCCACTTT,CASSPGTVNSPLHF
NA,TRBJ1-1,NA,TRBV18,TGTGCCACCTCACCATCAGGGGTGAACACTGAAGCTTTCTTT,CATSPSGVNTEAFF
NA,TRBJ2-3,TRBD2,TRBV3-1/TRBV3-2,TGTGCCAGCAGCCAAGTAACTAGCGGGGGCCCCACAGATACGCAGTATTTT,CASSQVTSGGPTDTQYF
NA,TRBJ2-7,NA,TRBV3-1/TRBV3-2,TGTGCCAGCAGCCAAGAGGGGCCGCCGACCTACGAGCAGTACTTC,CASSQEGPPTYEQYF
once,TRBJ2-1,NA,TRBV10-1,TGCGCCAGCAGTGGGACACTTAAGTTGCAGTTCTTC,CASSGTLKLQFF
NA,TRBJ1-6,TRBD1,TRBV19,TGTGCCAGTAGGGCGGACAGGGGCATTTCACCCCTCCACTTT,CASRADRGISPLHF
once,TRBJ1-2,NA,TRBV6-1,TGTGCCAGCAGTGAAGCGGCTACAGGGAAGAACTATGGCTACACCTTC,CASSEAATGKNYGYTF
NA,TRBJ1-4,TRBD1,TRBV11-2,TGTGCCAGCAGCTTGGGACAGGCCTTGGATGAAAAACTGTTTTTT,CASSLGQALDEKLFF
few,TRBJ1-1,TRBD1,TRBV19,TGTGCCAGTAGTATCCCCCGGACAGGGAAGACGACTGAAGCTTTCTTT,CASSIPRTGKTTEAFF
NA,TRBJ2-3,TRBD2,TRBV5-1,TGCGCCAGCAGCCGCACCCTACTAGCGGGGGGCGGTGGAGATACGCAGTATTTT,CASSRTLLAGGGGDTQYF
few,TRBJ1-1,NA,TRBV4-1,TGCGCCAGCAGCCAAGATCGAGGGATCGCTGAAGCTTTCTTT,CASSQDRGIAEAFF
NA,TRBJ1-2,TRBD1,TRBV7-9,TGTGCCAGCAGCCCGGACAGGGTTGGCGGCTACACCTTC,CASSPDRVGGYTF
NA,TRBJ2-5,TRBD2,TRBV6-1,TGTGCCAGCAGTGAAGGCAGACTAGCACAAGAGACCCAGTACTTC,CASSEGRLAQETQYF
NA,TRBJ1-2,TRBD1,TRBV5-1,TGCGCCAGCAGCTCCCCAGGGGGCTATGGCTACACCTTC,CASSSPGGYGYTF
NA,TRBJ1-1,NA,TRBV10-3,TGTGCCGTAGGGGAGGGCTGGACTGAAGCTTTCTTT,CAVGEGWTEAFF
NA,TRBJ1-3,NA,TRBV7-2,TGTGCCAGCAGCCCCAAGCCGGGGGGAGGAAACACCATATATTTT,CASSPKPGGGNTIYF
NA,TRBJ1-2,TRBD1,TRBV7-8,TGTGCCAGCAGCTTAGCGACGGCGGACAGGGGGCGCGGGTATGGCTACACCTTC,CASSLATADRGRGYGYTF
NA,TRBJ1-4,NA,TRBV7-9,TGTGCCAGCAGCTTAGGTCAGGCTTCTAATGAAAAACTGTTTTTT,CASSLGQASNEKLFF